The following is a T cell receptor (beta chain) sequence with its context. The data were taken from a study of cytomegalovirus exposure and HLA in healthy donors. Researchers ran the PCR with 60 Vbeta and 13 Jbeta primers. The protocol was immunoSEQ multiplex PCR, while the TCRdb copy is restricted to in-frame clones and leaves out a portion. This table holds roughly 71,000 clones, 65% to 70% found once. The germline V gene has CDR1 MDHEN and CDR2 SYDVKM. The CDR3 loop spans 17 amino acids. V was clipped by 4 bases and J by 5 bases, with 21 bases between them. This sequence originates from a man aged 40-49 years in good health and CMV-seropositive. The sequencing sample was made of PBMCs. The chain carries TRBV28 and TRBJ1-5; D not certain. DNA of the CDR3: TGTGCCAGCAGTTCCACCTTCACGTGGGCCCCACATCAGCCCCAGCATTTT. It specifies CASSSTFTWAPHQPQHF.